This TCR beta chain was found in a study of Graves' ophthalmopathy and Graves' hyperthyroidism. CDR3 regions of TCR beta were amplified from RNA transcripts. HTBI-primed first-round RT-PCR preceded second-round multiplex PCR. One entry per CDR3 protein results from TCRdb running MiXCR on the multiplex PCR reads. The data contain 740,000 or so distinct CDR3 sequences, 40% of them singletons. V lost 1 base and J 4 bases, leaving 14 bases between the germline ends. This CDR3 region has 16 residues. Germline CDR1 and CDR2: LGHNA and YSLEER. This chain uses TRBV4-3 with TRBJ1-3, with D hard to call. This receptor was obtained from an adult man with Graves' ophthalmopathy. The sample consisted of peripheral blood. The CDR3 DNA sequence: TGCGCCAGCAGCCAAGGTTATAGGGCTGCCGGAAACACCATATATTTT. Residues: CASSQGYRAAGNTIYF.